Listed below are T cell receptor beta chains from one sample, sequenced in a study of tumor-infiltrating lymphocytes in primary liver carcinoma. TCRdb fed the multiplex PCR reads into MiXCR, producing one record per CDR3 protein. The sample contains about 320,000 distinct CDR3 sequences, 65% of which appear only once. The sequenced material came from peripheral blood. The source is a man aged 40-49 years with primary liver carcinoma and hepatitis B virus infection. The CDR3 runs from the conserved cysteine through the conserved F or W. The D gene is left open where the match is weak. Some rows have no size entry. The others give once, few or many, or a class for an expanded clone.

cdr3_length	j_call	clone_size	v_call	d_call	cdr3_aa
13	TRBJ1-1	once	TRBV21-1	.	CASSPTGRPEAFF
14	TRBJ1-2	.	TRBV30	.	CAWSVSREEIGYTF
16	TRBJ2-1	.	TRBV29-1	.	CSVAGGVGGTYNEQFF
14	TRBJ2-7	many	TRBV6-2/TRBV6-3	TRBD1	CASRDTGDRDEQYF
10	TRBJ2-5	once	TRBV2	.	CASSEETHYF
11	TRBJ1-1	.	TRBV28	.	CATRSRPEAFF
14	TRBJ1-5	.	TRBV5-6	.	CVSSLGDIGQPQHF
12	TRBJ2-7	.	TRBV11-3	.	CASSSQWGEQYF
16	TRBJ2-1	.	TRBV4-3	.	CASSQEELGGMDEHFF
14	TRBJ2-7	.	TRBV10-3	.	CAIRAGPSSYEHYF
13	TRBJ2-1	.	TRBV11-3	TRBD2	CASSRLAGIEQFF
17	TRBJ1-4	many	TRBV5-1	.	CASSSARPGPPSPKLFF
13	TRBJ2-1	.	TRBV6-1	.	CANSEWKNNEQFF
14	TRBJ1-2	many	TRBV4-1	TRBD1	CASSQGDRNYGYTF
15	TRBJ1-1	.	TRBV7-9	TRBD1	CASSRPGTANTEAFF
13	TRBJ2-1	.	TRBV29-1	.	CSVSRDMDNEWFF
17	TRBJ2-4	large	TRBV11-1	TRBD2	CASSFPGTSGTKNIQYF
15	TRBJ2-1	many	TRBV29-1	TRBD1	CSVERDTGGHNEQFF
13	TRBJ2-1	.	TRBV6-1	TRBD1	CASSEGTGDRQFF
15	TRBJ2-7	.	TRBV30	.	CAWEPGDRVAYKQYF
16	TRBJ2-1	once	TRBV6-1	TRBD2	CASSGRLAGPYNEQFF
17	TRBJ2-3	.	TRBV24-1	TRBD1	CATSDSTGTGSGDTQYF
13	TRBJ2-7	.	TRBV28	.	CASSHHGSYEQYF
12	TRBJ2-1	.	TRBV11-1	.	CASRGGGLAQLF
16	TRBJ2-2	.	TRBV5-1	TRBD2	CASSLDGRTNTGELFF
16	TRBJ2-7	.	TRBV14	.	CASSQDGRFPTYEQYF
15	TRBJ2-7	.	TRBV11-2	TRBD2	CASSPGLERSYEQYF
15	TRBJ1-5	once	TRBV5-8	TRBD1	CASSLGKGASQPQHF
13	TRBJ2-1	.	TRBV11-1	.	CASSLVGRNEQFF
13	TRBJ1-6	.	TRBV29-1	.	CSAGGAQNPPLHF
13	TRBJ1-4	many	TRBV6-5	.	CASRGRNNEKLFF
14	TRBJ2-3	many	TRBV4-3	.	CASSQDLGPDKQYF
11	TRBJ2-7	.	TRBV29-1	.	CSVAITYKQYF
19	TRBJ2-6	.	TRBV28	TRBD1	CASSFPAGTGGSGANVQTF
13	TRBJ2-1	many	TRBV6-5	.	CASSSHSDGEQFF
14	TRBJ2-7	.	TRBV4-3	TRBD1	CANSPRTGTYEQYF
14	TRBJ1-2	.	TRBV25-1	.	CASSELSATYGYTF
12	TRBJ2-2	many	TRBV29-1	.	CSVDQNTGELFF
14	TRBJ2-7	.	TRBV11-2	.	CASSVVLQVGEQYF
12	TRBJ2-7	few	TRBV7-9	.	CASSLNSGEQYF
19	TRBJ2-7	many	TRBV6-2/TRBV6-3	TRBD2	CASSYPASLAGDSYYEQYF
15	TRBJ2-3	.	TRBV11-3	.	CASSLGGTDPDTQYF
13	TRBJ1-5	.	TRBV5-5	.	CASSFSGDQPQHF
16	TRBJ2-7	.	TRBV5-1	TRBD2	CASSPGKGLAGTRQYF
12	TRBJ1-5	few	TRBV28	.	CASSLFLQPQHF
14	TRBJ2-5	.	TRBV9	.	CASSPGLVPETQYF
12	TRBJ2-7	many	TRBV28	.	CASSPSSYEQYF
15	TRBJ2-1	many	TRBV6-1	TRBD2	CASSKSGSPLWGQFF
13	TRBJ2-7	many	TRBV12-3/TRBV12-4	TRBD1	CASSSGQGGEQYF
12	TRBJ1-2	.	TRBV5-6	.	CASFVKNYGYTF
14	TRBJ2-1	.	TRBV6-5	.	CVSSPLAPHGEQFF
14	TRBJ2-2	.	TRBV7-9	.	CASGSYRVLGELFF
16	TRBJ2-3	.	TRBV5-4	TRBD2	CASSSRGRVTTDTQYF
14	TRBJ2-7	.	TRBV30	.	CAWSFSTGAYEQYF
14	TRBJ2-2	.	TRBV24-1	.	CATGGRGLTGGLFF
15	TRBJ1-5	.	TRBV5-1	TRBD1	CASSPPTGSNQPQHF